The present T cell receptor beta chain was sequenced within a study of shared clonotypes between healthy human individuals (dated by TCRdb to the early 2020s). Context from the whole study: The cohort comprised a couple of women and a few men aged 18 to 49 years. Blood TCR repertoires of roughly five healthy adults were deeply sequenced to estimate repertoire size and the extent of clonotype sharing between individuals. Per donor, leukapheresis produced somewhere between about 0.94 and 10 billion PBMCs. For each donor, three plates each were used for CD4 naive and CD4 memory, two plates were used for CD8 naive, and one plate was used for CD8 memory. To increase sequencing depth and limit assay-specific biases, different laboratories used diverse techniques to prepare libraries and sequence TCR repertoires. General findings and caveats noted by the study authors: Sampling was restricted to blood, and TCR repertoires in tissue are likely to differ from TCR repertoires in blood. Higher generation probabilities were observed for clonotypes shared by all four sorted-subset donors than for non-shared clonotypes. Pairwise subsampling led to the expectation that sequencing depth would affect the degree of clonotype sharing among donors. Estimated clonotype richness was generally larger for naive than for memory subsets. When a few donors were compared, the shared fraction of clonotypes was around 5% for naive CD4, around 4% for naive CD8, 2% to 2.5% for memory CD4, and approximately 0.4% for memory CD8. Because the study included a small number of donors, the genetic and exposure-history diversity represented was limited. Rarefaction of sorted-subset datasets indicated incomplete sequencing despite the large sequencing depth.

Reading from cysteine to phenylalanine, the CDR3 counts 11 amino acids. Just CDR3 DNA is preserved here, 33 bases in frame from base 1. The germline V gene (reference sequence) yields LNHDA for CDR1 and SQIVND for CDR2. V drops 5 bases and J drops 15 bases, leaving 14 bases in between. Comments on this clone: The specificity of this receptor is unknown. One base away there is no much larger clone; base qualities are not given.

Using the deep immunoSEQ assay, TCR CDR3 regions were amplified from genomic DNA by multiplex PCR. For each cell subset, the extracted genomic DNA was distributed evenly across all wells of several immunoSEQ 96-well plates, and each plate served as one replicate. For sorted subsets, each replicate PCR was loaded with approximately 200 ng genomic DNA, equivalent to 32,000 or so T cell genomes. The purified libraries were quantified using a Qubit 3.0 fluorometer, sized with a Bioanalyzer 2100, and then quantified again using the KAPA Library Quantification kit. Every immunoSEQ 96-well plate was sequenced on a separate single-read 150-cycle Illumina NextSeq 550 flow cell. Processing in the source paper ran as follows. Because the immunoSEQ output held only junctional sequences and lacked quality scores, the filtering could not match the filtering applied to full-length reads. Sequences were annotated with PyIR, a Python wrapper for IgBLAST v1.9, using IMGT germline references to assign V/J genes and CDR3. Reads with weak V/J assignments (E-value above 1e-6), missing CDR3, stop codons, out-of-frame junctions, or ambiguous translated residues were removed. V3J clonotypes were defined by identical inferred V gene, J gene, and CDR3 amino acid sequence. The percentage overlap between two repertoires was calculated by dividing the number of shared unique clonotypes by the size of the smaller repertoire. Three approaches were used to assess repertoire richness: RTK rarefaction, the Chao1 estimator, and Recon v2.1 estimates of unobserved clonotypes. Generation probabilities for all TCRbeta clonotypes obtained by the gDNA method from a few donors were computed using OLGA. TCRdb provides this immuneACCESS table in a form limited to in-frame rearrangements. Some clones are lacking; in checked studies, under half of them reflect an unresolved V gene, and why the rest are absent is not known. The V and J calls and clone size come from that table; D and trimming were worked out from the DNA. Counted in this sample were 550,000 to 850,000 clones; around 77% of them appeared once. The top ten constitute less than 2% of the sample.

Donors were healthy HIV-negative adults with no recently reported acute infections or vaccinations. Every donor was a Caucasian adult living in Nashville, Tennessee, USA. Magnetic negative selection was used to enrich CD4+ T cells, after which naive cells were positively selected on CD45RA and the negative fraction became the memory subset. Blood was obtained by leukapheresis, after which PBMCs were separated by Ficoll-Histopaque density gradient centrifugation and cryopreserved in liquid nitrogen vapor phase. Analytical flow cytometry was used to check the purity and quantity of every magnetically sorted T cell population. Genomic DNA was isolated from every sorted fraction and measured by UV absorbance on a Nanodrop 2000c.

The clonotype originates from a woman aged 25 to 39 in good health. The rearranged segments are TRBV19 and TRBJ2-1; the D gene is unclear. The sample taken for sequencing was memory CD4+ T cells sorted from blood. Reading the label with the study, this specimen's cell subset or site is: CD45RA-negative fraction. The base sequence is TGTGCCAGTAGTTTTGAGACGAAACGGTTCTTC. It is translated as CASSFETKRFF.